These 32 T cell receptor beta chains came from one sample sequenced in a study of identical twins. TCRdb fed the 5' RACE reads into MiXCR, producing one record per CDR3 protein. The sample has 700,000 or so distinct CDR3 sequences, about 20% seen once. This sample was shared with a second study, whose subject was T cells expressing NK-cell markers.

Material: PBMCs. These receptors were taken from a young woman in good health.

In this sample, this clonotype turned up a few times. DNA for the CDR3: TGTGCCAGCAGCCCCCGGACTAGCGGGGGCGTGTACGAGCAGTACTTC. It yields the protein CASSPRTSGGVYEQYF. The gene calls are TRBV13 and TRBJ2-7; 13 bases align to TRBD2. The CDR3 loop spans 16 amino acids. The ends lost 5 bases at V and 4 bases at J; junction bases unmatched: 8. CDR1 is PRHDT, CDR2 FYEKMQ, per germline (reference sequence). The full variable domain, rest sourced from reference TRBV13 and TRBJ2-7, is AAGVIQSPRHLIKEKRETATLKCYPIPRHDTVYWYQQGPGQDPQFLISFYEKMQSDKGSIPDRFSAQQFSDYHSELNMSSLELGDSALYFCASSPRTSGGVYEQYFGPGTRLTVT.

The chain links TRBV29-1 to TRBJ2-5, with D unresolved. This CDR3 comprises 12 residues. Germline values: CDR1 SQVTM, CDR2 ANQGSEA. V was pared by 6 bases and J by 5 bases, with 13 bases between. CDR3 amino acids: CSVIGFTETQYF. The CDR3, as DNA: TGCAGCGTGATAGGGTTTACCGAGACCCAGTACTTC.

V and J are TRBV6-5 and TRBJ1-1, with D tentatively TRBD1 (5 bases). This CDR3 has 19 amino acids. Between the trimmed V and J ends, which lost 3 bases and 6 bases, there was a span of 29 bases. Germline values: CDR1 MNHEY, CDR2 SVGAGI. CDR3 coding DNA: TGTGCCAGCAGTTATGTACCTTCCGGGACGCGGGGTGGGGTTGCTGAAGCTTTCTTT. Encoded protein: CASSYVPSGTRGGVAEAFF.

V usage is TRBV5-1 and J usage is TRBJ2-3, with D unclear. V dropped 4 bases and J dropped 3 bases, with 12 bases sitting between them. The CDR3 runs to 14 residues. CDR1 is SGHRS and CDR2 is YFSETQ in the germline V gene. This chain's CDR3 is CASSVPTGTDTQYF. The DNA of the CDR3 is TGCGCCAGCAGCGTACCTACGGGTACAGATACGCAGTATTTT. The full variable domain, completed using reference TRBV5-1 and TRBJ2-3, is KAGVTQTPRYLIKTRGQQVTLSCSPISGHRSVSWYQQTPGQGLQFLFEYFSETQRNKGNFPGRFSGRQFSNSRSEMNVSTLELGDSALYLCASSVPTGTDTQYFGPGTRLTVL.

In this sample, this clonotype turned up a few times. This chain links TRBV11-2 with TRBJ2-2; a weak D match, TRBD1 (6 bases). CDR3 size: 15 residues. The V gene's germline CDR1 is SGHAT and CDR2 FQNNGV. Trimming stripped 7 bases from V and 4 bases from J, with 16 bases between. The CDR3 is CASTGDRPITGELFF. In DNA, the CDR3 is TGTGCCAGCACTGGAGACAGGCCCATCACCGGGGAGCTGTTTTTT.

This clonotype showed up many times. The chain uses TRBV12-3 or TRBV12-4 and TRBJ2-1; TRBD2 matches 7 bases. Trimming cost V 6 bases and J 9 bases; bases outside gene matches: 11. This CDR3 comprises 14 residues. The DNA of the CDR3 is TGTGCCAGCAGCGCGGGACTAAGCCTCGGTGAGCAGTTCTTC. Its translation: CASSAGLSLGEQFF.

The chain couples TRBV29-1 to TRBJ2-2; TRBD1 might be the D (5 bases). This CDR3 spans 12 amino acids. Germline CDR1 reads SQVTM; CDR2 reads ANQGSEA. With 7 bases removed from V and 6 bases from J, the gap between germline ends came to 12 bases. CDR3 region: CSANKGAGELFF. The CDR3 DNA reads TGCAGCGCCAACAAAGGGGCCGGGGAGCTGTTTTTT.

This chain uses TRBV18 with TRBJ2-5, with D perhaps matching TRBD2 (5 bases). The CDR3 has 14 amino acids. Germline lookup yields CDR1 KGHSH and CDR2 LQKENI. V was pared by 3 bases and J by 5 bases, with 13 bases between. CDR3 nucleotides: TGTGCCAGCTCACCGGGCTGGACTCGGGAGACCCAGTACTTC. Protein product: CASSPGWTRETQYF. Supplemented by reference TRBV18 and TRBJ2-5, the full variable domain reads NAGVMQNPRHLVRRRGQEARLRCSPMKGHSHVYWYRQLPEEGLKFMVYLQKENIIDESGMPKERFSAEFPKEGPSILRIQQVVRGDSAAYFCASSPGWTRETQYFGPGTRLLVL.

This clonotype was seen only a few times. This rearrangement joins TRBV4-2 to TRBJ2-1; 8 positions match TRBD1. This CDR3 has 16 amino acids. The V segment lost 3 bases and the J segment 9 bases; nucleotides outside the gene matches: 13. Germline V gene sequence: CDR1 LGHNA, CDR2 YNFKEQ. The CDR3 spells CASSQASGRGLGEQFF. CDR3 DNA: TGTGCCAGCAGCCAGGCCTCGGGCAGGGGGCTAGGTGAGCAGTTCTTC.

The V and J genes are TRBV5-1 and TRBJ2-7; TRBD1 aligns across 11 bases. This CDR3 spans 16 amino acids. From germline, CDR1 is SGHRS and CDR2 YFSETQ. V trimming: 0 bases; J trimming: 9 bases; junction bases outside the gene matches: 11. The CDR3: CASSLGPRTGGAGQYF. The CDR3 bases are TGCGCCAGCAGCTTGGGGCCCCGGACAGGGGGCGCCGGGCAGTACTTC.

The V call is TRBV20-1, the J call TRBJ2-7; D unclear. V lost 1 base, J lost 1 base, and 11 bases lay in between. Germline CDR1 reads DFQATT; CDR2 reads SNEGSKA (reference sequence). This CDR3 spans 14 amino acids. The CDR3 spells CSARVDPLSYEQYF. CDR3 coding DNA: TGCAGTGCTAGAGTTGACCCCCTTTCCTACGAGCAGTACTTC.

The chain carries TRBV5-1 and TRBJ2-7; 9 bases fit TRBD1. Germline V gene sequence: CDR1 SGHRS, CDR2 YFSETQ. This CDR3 is 15 amino acids long. Germline trimming cut 4 bases from V and 3 bases from J; bases unmatched to any gene: 8. CDR3 sequence (DNA): TGCGCCAGCAGCCTCTCGACAGGGGGAAACTACGAGCAGTACTTC. It codes for CASSLSTGGNYEQYF.

The V call is TRBV6-1, the J call TRBJ2-7, with TRBD2 as a possible D gene (5 bases). V was shortened by 6 bases and J by 3 bases, with 12 bases between the two germline ends. CDR1 MNHNS and CDR2 SASEGT come from the germline V gene. The CDR3 is made up of 13 amino acids. The CDR3 bases are TGTGCCAGCAGCAACGGACTGGGCTACGAGCAGTACTTC. Translating it yields CASSNGLGYEQYF.

This clonotype has more than one count but fewer than ten. The rearrangement uses TRBV14 and TRBJ1-1, with D unclear. This CDR3 has 14 residues. CDR1 and CDR2 from the germline V gene are SGHDN and FVKESK. Trimming cost V 3 bases and J 3 bases, with 11 bases left between them. CDR3: CASSHAGIDTEAFF. The CDR3 coding sequence is TGTGCCAGCAGCCACGCCGGAATCGACACTGAAGCTTTCTTT.

As regards this clonotype: A read error may produce the germline difference seen at one junction end. This chain uses TRBV29-1 with TRBJ2-1, with D uncertain. This CDR3 has 13 amino acids. Germline V gene data show CDR1 as SQVTM and CDR2 as ANQGSEA. The DNA for the CDR3 is TGCAGCGTTTCCCCTGACTCCTTCAATGAGCAGTTCTTC. Its protein is CSVSPDSFNEQFF.

This clonotype showed up many times. This chain connects TRBV3-1 to TRBJ2-1; possible D gene TRBD2, 6 bases. Germline CDR1 and CDR2: LGHDT and YNNKEL (reference sequence). The CDR3 loop spans 18 amino acids. V dropped 0 bases and J dropped 5 bases, with 20 bases sitting between them. The CDR3 sequence: CASSQEDRGSHLHNEQFF. DNA for the CDR3: TGTGCCAGCAGCCAAGAGGACCGGGGGAGCCACTTACACAATGAGCAGTTCTTC.

The chain couples TRBV20-1 to TRBJ2-1; D tentatively fits TRBD1 or TRBD2 (5 bases each). CDR1 is DFQATT, CDR2 SNEGSKA, per germline (reference sequence). The CDR3 is 11 amino acids. The V gene lost 6 bases and the J gene lost 10 bases, with 13 bases spanning the gap. The CDR3 DNA reads TGCAGTGCCGGGGCCCTTAGGGAGCAGTTCTTC. Translating it yields CSAGALREQFF.

The chain employs TRBV3-1 and TRBJ2-5; possibly TRBD2 for D (6 bases). V was shortened by 6 bases and J by 7 bases, with 9 bases between the two germline ends. Germline V gene data show CDR1 as LGHDT and CDR2 as YNNKEL (reference sequence). This CDR3 region has 11 residues. The CDR3 bases are TGTGCCAGCAGGGAGGGAGGGACCCAGTACTTC. Protein product: CASREGGTQYF.

This chain connects TRBV28 to TRBJ1-2; D ambiguous. V lost 5 bases and J 8 bases, leaving 15 bases between the germline ends. Germline V CDR1 and CDR2: MDHEN, SYDVKM. The CDR3 runs 13 residues. The CDR3 loop is CASSRADTGGYTF. CDR3 DNA: TGTGCCAGCAGTCGAGCCGACACGGGGGGCTACACCTTC.

This chain uses TRBV20-1 with TRBJ2-3, with D possibly TRBD2 on 7 matching bases. CDR3 length: 19 amino acids. Trimming stripped 6 bases from V and 0 bases from J, with 28 bases between. The germline V gene encodes CDR1 DFQATT and CDR2 SNEGSKA (reference sequence). CDR3 DNA sequence: TGCAGTGCCTGGACAGCGGGGACCGCCGGGCGGCCTAGCACAGATACGCAGTATTTT. It specifies CSAWTAGTAGRPSTDTQYF.

This clonotype was counted at least ten times. The V gene is TRBV20-1, the J gene TRBJ2-1; the match to TRBD2 covers 9 bases. CDR3 length: 14 residues. V shed 7 bases and J 3 bases; nucleotides not matched to a gene: 7. From germline, CDR1 is DFQATT and CDR2 SNEGSKA (reference sequence). CDR3 amino acids: CSVVAGVVYNEQFF. CDR3 bases: TGCAGTGTGGTAGCGGGAGTAGTCTACAATGAGCAGTTCTTC.

A single count supports this clonotype. The chain carries TRBV12-3 or TRBV12-4 and TRBJ1-6, with D perhaps TRBD1 (5 bases). Trimming pared 4 bases from V and 8 bases from J, leaving 12 bases between. This CDR3 contains 14 residues. The CDR3 DNA is TGTGCCAGCAGTTGGGGGGAGTGGGATTCACCCCTCCACTTT. Its translation: CASSWGEWDSPLHF.

This clonotype was seen a handful of times. The chain recombines TRBV9 with TRBJ1-2; no definite D call. The CDR3 spans 14 residues. The germline CDR1 and CDR2 sequences are SGDLS and YYNGEE. Trimming took 2 bases from V and 1 from J, leaving 9 bases between them. Written as DNA, the CDR3 is TGTGCCAGCAGCGTCCAAAACGGTAACTATGGCTACACCTTC. This encodes CASSVQNGNYGYTF.

The CDR3 DNA is TGTGCCACGGGACTAGCTCTGACCAATGAGCAGTTCTTC. This encodes CATGLALTNEQFF. The chain joins TRBV19 to TRBJ2-1; 9 bases align to TRBD2. The CDR3 is made up of 13 amino acids. Germline trimming cut 10 bases from V and 6 bases from J; bases unmatched to any gene: 7. Germline V gene sequence: CDR1 LNHDA, CDR2 SQIVND (reference sequence).

J is TRBJ2-7 and V is TRBV5-5; tentatively, D is TRBD1 (6 bases). From germline, CDR1 is SGHKS and CDR2 YYEKEE (reference sequence). The V and J ends lost 4 bases and 2 bases respectively, with 19 bases between them. This CDR3 is 16 amino acids long. CDR3 in DNA: TGTGCCAGCAGCCCCCCGACCAGGGGAACCCCCTACGAGCAGTACTTC. It codes for CASSPPTRGTPYEQYF. Using reference TRBV5-5 and TRBJ2-7 for the parts outside the CDR3, the full variable domain is DAGVTQSPTHLIKTRGQQVTLRCSPISGHKSVSWYQQVLGQGPQFIFQYYEKEERGRGNFPDRFSARQFPNYSSELNVNALLLGDSALYLCASSPPTRGTPYEQYFGPGTRLTVT.

This clonotype was seen only a few times. The chain couples TRBV29-1 to TRBJ2-3; D ambiguous. V lost 4 bases to trimming and J lost 6 bases, with 8 bases between them. The CDR3 sequence is 11 residues long. Per germline, CDR1 SQVTM and CDR2 ANQGSEA. The CDR3 nucleotides read TGCAGCGTTGGCCACGCGGATACGCAGTATTTT. This translates into CSVGHADTQYF.

This clonotype appeared a few times. DNA of the CDR3: TGTGCCAGCAGCCCCCCGGGACAGGGAAAAAGCGAGCAGTACTTC. Its translation: CASSPPGQGKSEQYF. The chain uses TRBV27 and TRBJ2-7; 9 nucleotides agree with TRBD1. V was pared by 6 bases and J by 6 bases, with 12 bases of the junction left unmatched. The CDR3 runs to 15 residues. The germline gives CDR1 MNHEY, CDR2 SMNVEV (reference sequence).

This clonotype was counted only a few times. Germline and junction disagree at one end, which may indicate a read error. The CDR3 loop is CASTVRGCPYEQYF. The CDR3, as DNA: TGTGCTAGCACCGTGAGGGGGTGCCCCTACGAGCAGTACTTC. The V and J genes are TRBV7-7 and TRBJ2-7; the D gene is possibly TRBD1 (6 bases). Looked up from germline, CDR1 is SSHAT and CDR2 is FNYEAQ (reference sequence). This CDR3 is built from 14 residues.

This clonotype has more than one count but fewer than ten. The chain recombines TRBV20-1 with TRBJ2-7, with 7 bases identical to TRBD2. Trimming cost V 1 base and J 3 bases; bases outside gene matches: 12. This CDR3 contains 16 residues. Germline values: CDR1 DFQATT, CDR2 SNEGSKA (reference sequence). CDR3 nucleotide sequence: TGCAGTGCTAGAGGTTCCCGGGAGGCAAGTATCTACGAGCAGTACTTC. This translates into CSARGSREASIYEQYF.

In its sample, this clonotype was seen many times. V gene TRBV29-1 combines with J gene TRBJ2-2; 7 nucleotides agree with TRBD1. CDR3 length equals 14 residues. J was trimmed by 4 bases and V by 7 bases; bases with no gene match: 9. The germline gives CDR1 SQVTM, CDR2 ANQGSEA. In DNA, the CDR3 is TGCAGCGCACAACCCTCAGGGGGCACCGGGGAGCTGTTTTTT. This translates into CSAQPSGGTGELFF.

This chain links TRBV2 with TRBJ2-7; TRBD1 aligns across 8 bases. CDR1 is SNHLY and CDR2 is FYNNEI in the germline V gene. The CDR3 runs 11 residues. V dropped 10 bases and J dropped 6; count of bases not matched to a gene: 5. The DNA for the CDR3 is TGTGCCATGCTCACAGGGGGCGAGCAGTACTTC. Protein product: CAMLTGGEQYF.

Of note for this clonotype: Given a much more abundant clone one base away, this may be a read error. The chain uses TRBV20-1 and TRBJ2-1; 10 nucleotides align to TRBD1. The CDR3 extends over 15 amino acids. Germline V lookup: CDR1 DFQATT, CDR2 SNEGSKA (reference sequence). The CDR3 sequence: CRARSPGTGADEQFF. CDR3 DNA sequence: TGCAGAGCTAGAAGTCCCGGGACAGGGGCGGATGAGCAGTTCTTC.